A selection of T cell receptor beta chains follows, all from one sample in a study of lymphopenia after photon versus proton radiotherapy. Sequencing used immunoSEQ multiplex PCR; TCRdb keeps in-frame clones, though not all of them. The table records around 62,000 clones, about 81% of them present only once. Sequencing used peripheral blood, obtained from a patient treated with proton-based radiotherapy. The receptor source for this set is a man in his 60s with pancreatic cancer. The CDR3 runs from the conserved cysteine through the conserved F or W. Fields, in order: V gene, clone size, D gene, J gene, CDR3 DNA, CDR3 protein. A D gene is named only where the DNA matches it firmly. Clone size is given for some rows only: seen once, a few or many times, or a class if the clone is expanded.

TRBV6-8	NA	NA	TRBJ2-7	TGTGCCAGCAGTTACCTCGCCCCAACAGCTAGCTCCTACGAGCAGTACTTC	CASSYLAPTASSYEQYF
TRBV19	NA	NA	TRBJ2-6	TGTGCCAGTAGTATAGGCCCCCTCAGGGCTCGCTCTGGGGCCAACGTCCTGACTTTC	CASSIGPLRARSGANVLTF
TRBV28	NA	TRBD1	TRBJ1-2	TGTGCCAGCATCCTATCGGGTGGGACAGGGGGAGGCGGCTATGGCTACACCTTC	CASILSGGTGGGGYGYTF
TRBV9	NA	NA	TRBJ2-6	TGTGCCAGCAGCGTGGGCAACTCTGGGGCCAACGTCCTGACTTTC	CASSVGNSGANVLTF
TRBV2	NA	TRBD2	TRBJ2-7	TGTGCCAGCATCGATGATGAGGGCGGGAGTCCCCACGAGCAGTACTTC	CASIDDEGGSPHEQYF
TRBV7-9	once	TRBD1	TRBJ2-7	TGTGCCAGCAGCCCAGGGACAGGGGGCGTCTACGAGCAGTACTTC	CASSPGTGGVYEQYF
TRBV19	NA	TRBD2	TRBJ2-7	TGTGCCAGTAGTACCTCGACTAGCGGGAGATCCCTCAACGAGCAGTACTTC	CASSTSTSGRSLNEQYF
TRBV28	few	NA	TRBJ1-5	TGTGCCAGCAGGACGGACTACCCCTTACAGCCCCAGCATTTT	CASRTDYPLQPQHF
TRBV6-5	few	NA	TRBJ1-1	TGTGCCAGCAGTTACGGTTTCCAGGGGATTACCGAAGCTTTCTTT	CASSYGFQGITEAFF
TRBV12-2	NA	NA	TRBJ2-7	TGTGCAAGTCGATCAACGGGGGTCCAGCAGTACTTC	CASRSTGVQQYF
TRBV11-3	NA	NA	TRBJ1-3	TGTGCCAGCAGCTATGGAACTGGAAACACCATATATTTT	CASSYGTGNTIYF
TRBV7-9	NA	NA	TRBJ1-4	TGTGCCAGCAGCTTAGCGCGGTCTGATGGGGAAAAACTGTTTTTT	CASSLARSDGEKLFF
TRBV18	NA	NA	TRBJ1-2	TGTGCCAGCTCACCCTCGTCGTGGGACGGCTACACCTTC	CASSPSSWDGYTF
TRBV5-1	once	NA	TRBJ2-3	TGCGCCAGCAGCTTGGGTCGGGGGAGTGGGGATACGCAGTATTTT	CASSLGRGSGDTQYF
TRBV5-1	NA	NA	TRBJ2-7	TGCGCCAGCAGCGCCGGAGGGGTCTCCTACGAGCAGTACTTC	CASSAGGVSYEQYF
TRBV19	NA	NA	TRBJ1-4	TGTGCCAGTAGTAAGGGAGGTTCCAGTGAAAAACTGTTTTTT	CASSKGGSSEKLFF
TRBV19	NA	NA	TRBJ1-3	TGTGCCAGTACCCCTCCGGGGTTCCCTGGAAACACCATATATTTT	CASTPPGFPGNTIYF
TRBV7-3	NA	NA	TRBJ2-1	TGTGCCAGCAGCTTAGTGCTGGCAGGTTACAATGAGCAGTTCTTC	CASSLVLAGYNEQFF
TRBV19	NA	TRBD1	TRBJ1-5	TGTGCCAGTAGTGGAAGGACAGGGGGCTCTCAGCCCCAGCATTTT	CASSGRTGGSQPQHF
TRBV7-9	NA	TRBD1	TRBJ1-2	TGTGCCAGCAGCCGGGACAGGGAAGGGTATGGCTACACCTTC	CASSRDREGYGYTF
TRBV2	NA	NA	TRBJ2-7	TGTGCCAGCAGTGAATCTCCCTTGGGCGAGCAGTACTTC	CASSESPLGEQYF
TRBV2	few	NA	TRBJ1-5	TGTGCCAGCAGCTTTTACAGGGATCGATACCCTTTTCTGAGCAATCAGCCCCAGCATTTT	CASSFYRDRYPFLSNQPQHF
TRBV5-4	NA	TRBD2	TRBJ2-5	TGTGCCAGCAGCTCTTGGACTAGTCTTGCCCAGTACTTC	CASSSWTSLAQYF
TRBV11-1	NA	NA	TRBJ1-2	TGTGCCAGCAGCTCATCCGCAGGACTGGACGGCTACACCTTC	CASSSSAGLDGYTF
TRBV5-6	NA	TRBD1	TRBJ2-6	TGTGCCAGCAGCCCCCCCCGAAGGCAGGGGGTCACTGGGGCCAACGTCCTGACTTTC	CASSPPRRQGVTGANVLTF
TRBV11-2	NA	NA	TRBJ1-3	TGTGCCAGCAGCCCCTGGGGGTCTGGAAACACCATATATTTT	CASSPWGSGNTIYF
TRBV7-2	NA	NA	TRBJ2-5	TGTGCCAGCAGCTTGGGGGCCCTTGTTTCGGCCCAGTACTTC	CASSLGALVSAQYF
TRBV11-2	NA	NA	TRBJ2-4	TGTGCCAGCAGCCCGGGGGTCCAGGCCAAAAACATTCAGTACTTC	CASSPGVQAKNIQYF
TRBV19	NA	NA	TRBJ2-5	TGTGCCAGTTCGAGGGCTCCTCAAGAGACCCAGTACTTC	CASSRAPQETQYF
TRBV19	NA	NA	TRBJ1-2	TGTGCCAGTAGTCGGCAGGGGCCTCCCTATGGCTACACCTTC	CASSRQGPPYGYTF
TRBV14	NA	TRBD2	TRBJ2-7	TGTGCCAGCAGCCAAGGGGGGGCTAGCGGGAGTTTGAACGAGCAGTACTTC	CASSQGGASGSLNEQYF
TRBV5-1	NA	TRBD1	TRBJ1-1	TGCGCCAGCAGCCCAGACAGGGCGAACACTGAAGCTTTCTTT	CASSPDRANTEAFF
TRBV18	NA	TRBD1	TRBJ1-5	TGTGCCAGCTCACCCCAGGGGGGGCAGAGGCAGCCCCAGCATTTT	CASSPQGGQRQPQHF
TRBV30	once	TRBD2	TRBJ2-1	TGTGCCTGGAGCGGCCGAAGACTAGCGGGAGGGATAGGCTCCTACAATGAGCAGTTCTTC	CAWSGRRLAGGIGSYNEQFF
TRBV13	NA	TRBD2	TRBJ2-7	TGTGCCAGCAGCGTTTACGGGAGGGCCGACGAGCAGTACTTC	CASSVYGRADEQYF
TRBV27	NA	NA	TRBJ2-7	TGTGCCAGCAGTTTCCTGGGGGGGCTCTACTACGAGCAGTACTTC	CASSFLGGLYYEQYF
TRBV27	NA	TRBD2	TRBJ2-7	TGTGCCAGCAGTTTAGGTACTAGCGGTCGCTACGAGCAGTACTTC	CASSLGTSGRYEQYF
TRBV29-1	NA	NA	TRBJ1-3	TGCAGCGTTGATGTCAGGGAGACTGGAAACACCATATATTTT	CSVDVRETGNTIYF
TRBV18	NA	NA	TRBJ2-6	TGTGCCAGCTCACCATTTAATGTTATGAATGCCGGGGCCAACGTCCTGACTTTC	CASSPFNVMNAGANVLTF
TRBV27	few	TRBD1	TRBJ2-3	TGTGCCAGCGCTCCGTTGTGGGGACAGGTCACAGATACGCAGTATTTT	CASAPLWGQVTDTQYF
TRBV7-3	NA	NA	TRBJ2-7	TGTGCCAGCAGCTCGAAATTGCCCCTGGGGGACCTCTCCTACGAGCAGTACTTC	CASSSKLPLGDLSYEQYF
TRBV5-5	NA	NA	TRBJ2-2	TGTGCCAGCAGCTTGTTCCCTTCCACCGGGGAGCTGTTTTTT	CASSLFPSTGELFF
TRBV4-2	NA	NA	TRBJ2-7	TGTGCCAGCAGCCAAGAAAATCAAGGAGTAGTGAGGAAGCAGTACTTC	CASSQENQGVVRKQYF
TRBV29-1	NA	NA	TRBJ2-5	TGCAGCGTTGAATCCCAAGAGACCCAGTACTTC	CSVESQETQYF
TRBV29-1	NA	TRBD2	TRBJ2-7	TGCAGCGTTGAAGGCGGGTCGGGGGGCTACGAGCAGTACTTC	CSVEGGSGGYEQYF
TRBV4-3	NA	TRBD2	TRBJ2-2	TGCGCCAGCAGCCAAGGTGCCCAAGCGGGAGACAGCGGGGAGCTGTTTTTT	CASSQGAQAGDSGELFF
TRBV29-1	NA	NA	TRBJ1-1	TGCAGCGTGAAAAAGTCGAACACTGAAGCTTTCTTT	CSVKKSNTEAFF
TRBV28	once	TRBD2	TRBJ2-1	TGTGCCAGCAGCCGGGGGGGGCCCTCCTACAATGAGCAGTTCTTC	CASSRGGPSYNEQFF
TRBV5-6	NA	NA	TRBJ2-7	TGTGCCAGCAACTCAGGGGAGGGCAGACTTGACGAGCAGTACTTC	CASNSGEGRLDEQYF
TRBV5-1	NA	TRBD1	TRBJ1-1	TGCGCCAGCAGTACACAGGGGTTGAACACTGAAGCTTTCTTT	CASSTQGLNTEAFF
TRBV19	NA	TRBD1	TRBJ2-6	TGTGCCAGTAGCATCGGACAGGGGCTTTTTATCTCCCTCTCTGGGGCCAACGTCCTGACTTTC	CASSIGQGLFISLSGANVLTF
TRBV5-1	NA	NA	TRBJ2-5	TGCGCCAGCAGAACTGGGGAGACCCAGTACTTC	CASRTGETQYF
TRBV7-2	NA	TRBD2	TRBJ2-5	TGTGCCAGCAGCTTCCAAGCGGGACAAGAGACCCAGTACTTC	CASSFQAGQETQYF
TRBV11-2	NA	NA	TRBJ2-3	TGTGCCAGCAGCTTAGATGCGCCCCGGGGGACGCAGTATTTT	CASSLDAPRGTQYF
TRBV29-1	NA	TRBD2	TRBJ2-3	TGCAGCGTTGTTAGGCAGGGGTCTAGCGGGAGCCCAGATACGCAGTATTTT	CSVVRQGSSGSPDTQYF
TRBV2	NA	TRBD2	TRBJ2-2	TGTGCCAGCACAACCCAAGGTCGGGGGGAATCTTCCGGGGAGCTGTTTTTT	CASTTQGRGESSGELFF
TRBV6-5	NA	NA	TRBJ1-1	TGTGCCAGCAGGGGACGGGGGAACACTGAAGCTTTCTTT	CASRGRGNTEAFF
TRBV28	NA	TRBD1	TRBJ1-5	TGTGCCAGCAGTTTACCAGGGGGCGGCAGCAATCAGCCCCAGCATTTT	CASSLPGGGSNQPQHF
TRBV28	few	NA	TRBJ1-2	TGTGCCAGCAGTTTTGGGCAGAACTATGGCTACACCTTC	CASSFGQNYGYTF